This TCR beta chain was found in a study of blood T cell repertoires in COVID-19. Study background: Some COVID-19 samples were acute and others convalescent; all came from the United States, Italy and Spain. T cells, B-cell-depleted T cells, or PBMCs provided the cDNA or gDNA that served as material.

Profiled with immunoSEQ multiplex PCR; TCRdb holds only in-frame clones, not every one. Of 150,000 to 200,000 clones listed, about four fifths are singletons. Trimming took 1 base from V and 7 from J, leaving 5 bases between them. The germline V gene has CDR1 MNHNS and CDR2 SASEGT. The CDR3 has 11 amino acids. The sequenced sample was peripheral blood. The clonotype comes from a man in his forties or fifties who had recovered from COVID-19. The genes are TRBV6-1 and TRBJ2-7; D remains ambiguous. Here the CDR3 reads CASSEGVEQYF. The CDR3 nucleotides read TGTGCCAGCAGTGAAGGCGTGGAGCAGTACTTC.